These T cell receptor beta chains were read from a single sample in a study of T cell responses to AZD1222 COVID-19 vaccine. This table comes from immunoSEQ multiplex PCR, and its TCRdb copy is limited to in-frame clones, with some not included. The sample consists of tens of thousands of clones, around 80% of them appearing once. The sequencing used peripheral blood, collected on day 0 of AZD1222 vaccination. The receptor source for this set is an adult in good health. CDR3s include the opening cysteine and the closing phenylalanine or tryptophan. The order of the fields is J gene, V gene, clone size, D gene, CDR3 protein, CDR3 DNA. D genes are given only for firm matches. The size entry is marked missing in some rows and otherwise reads once, few, many or a size class.

TRBJ2-1,TRBV7-8,once,-,CASSSGPIGYNEQFF,TGTGCCAGCAGCTCGGGACCGATTGGGTACAATGAGCAGTTCTTC
TRBJ2-1,TRBV7-2,-,-,CASSLPLSDNEQFF,TGTGCCAGCAGCTTACCTTTGTCTGACAATGAGCAGTTCTTC
TRBJ2-1,TRBV7-3,-,-,CASSRNTGTEDEQFF,TGTGCCAGCAGCCGGAATACCGGGACGGAGGATGAGCAGTTCTTC
TRBJ2-2,TRBV7-9,-,TRBD2,CASSSLAGVRTGELFF,TGTGCCAGCAGCTCACTAGCGGGAGTTCGAACCGGGGAGCTGTTTTTT
TRBJ2-1,TRBV12-5,once,-,CASGPAEPNEQFF,TGTGCTAGTGGCCCGGCGGAGCCCAATGAGCAGTTCTTC
TRBJ2-7,TRBV3-1/TRBV3-2,-,-,CASSQDPAFVEQYF,TGTGCCAGCAGCCAAGATCCGGCCTTTGTCGAGCAGTACTTC
TRBJ2-1,TRBV27,-,-,CASSLDFGHTFYNEQFF,TGTGCCAGCAGTTTGGATTTCGGGCACACCTTCTACAATGAGCAGTTCTTC
TRBJ2-2,TRBV10-3,-,TRBD2,CAISGAAGTYTGELFF,TGTGCCATCAGTGGAGCAGCGGGGACTTACACCGGGGAGCTGTTTTTT
TRBJ1-2,TRBV2,few,-,CASSDLYDGANYGYTF,TGTGCCAGCAGTGATCTTTACGACGGAGCTAACTATGGCTACACCTTC
TRBJ1-1,TRBV7-9,-,-,CASSLGGYGEPTNTEAFF,TGTGCCAGCAGCTTAGGCGGATATGGGGAGCCGACCAACACTGAAGCTTTCTTT
TRBJ1-5,TRBV30,-,TRBD1,CAWSVLQGNQPQHF,TGTGCCTGGAGTGTGTTACAGGGGAATCAGCCCCAGCATTTT
TRBJ2-5,TRBV9,-,TRBD2,CASSVEGTSWETQYF,TGTGCCAGCAGCGTAGAGGGGACTAGCTGGGAGACCCAGTACTTC
TRBJ2-3,TRBV7-2,-,-,CASSLDRGTQYF,TGTGCCAGCAGCCTGGATAGAGGCACGCAGTATTTT
TRBJ1-3,TRBV6-5,once,TRBD1,CASIRQGASGNTIYF,TGTGCCAGCATCCGACAGGGGGCGTCTGGAAACACCATATATTTT
TRBJ2-4,TRBV19,-,TRBD1,CASKTGVIQYF,TGTGCCAGTAAGACAGGGGTCATTCAGTACTTC
TRBJ1-1,TRBV11-2,-,-,CASLMGTEAFF,TGTGCCAGCTTAATGGGGACTGAAGCTTTCTTT
TRBJ2-7,TRBV28,few,TRBD1,CASKQGPYEQYF,TGTGCCAGCAAACAGGGGCCTTACGAGCAGTACTTC
TRBJ1-1,TRBV5-1,-,TRBD1,CASSLEDRCEAFF,TGCGCCAGCAGCTTGGAGGACAGGTGTGAAGCTTTCTTT
TRBJ1-1,TRBV6-5,-,-,CASSLGGVSQAFF,TGTGCCAGCAGTCTGGGAGGGGTCTCTCAAGCTTTCTTT
TRBJ1-1,TRBV30,-,-,CAWSHQGGTEAFF,TGTGCCTGGAGCCATCAAGGGGGCACTGAAGCTTTCTTT
TRBJ2-1,TRBV11-2,-,-,CASSLPRLGPLDDEQFF,TGTGCCAGCAGCTTACCCCGGCTAGGGCCTTTGGATGATGAGCAGTTCTTC
TRBJ1-1,TRBV25-1,-,TRBD1,CASSPLGTGYEEEAFF,TGTGCCAGCAGTCCTCTCGGGACAGGCTATGAAGAGGAAGCTTTCTTT
TRBJ2-7,TRBV7-8,-,-,CASSPRPTRSSYEQYF,TGTGCCAGCAGCCCTAGACCGACCCGTAGCTCCTACGAGCAGTACTTC
TRBJ2-1,TRBV6-5,-,-,CASRAGRRSYNEQFF,TGTGCCAGCAGAGCAGGACGGAGATCCTACAATGAGCAGTTCTTC
TRBJ2-1,TRBV7-9,once,TRBD2,CASSLTSRGQFF,TGTGCCAGCAGCCTGACTAGCCGTGGGCAGTTCTTC
TRBJ2-5,TRBV7-2,few,TRBD2,CASSPLLAGETQYF,TGTGCCAGCAGCCCGCTATTAGCGGGAGAGACCCAGTACTTC
TRBJ2-1,TRBV5-1,-,TRBD2,CASSLAQRGNEQFF,TGCGCCAGCAGCTTGGCCCAGCGGGGAAATGAGCAGTTCTTC
TRBJ1-1,TRBV28,-,-,CASLWGGNTEAFF,TGTGCCAGCCTTTGGGGGGGGAACACTGAAGCTTTCTTT